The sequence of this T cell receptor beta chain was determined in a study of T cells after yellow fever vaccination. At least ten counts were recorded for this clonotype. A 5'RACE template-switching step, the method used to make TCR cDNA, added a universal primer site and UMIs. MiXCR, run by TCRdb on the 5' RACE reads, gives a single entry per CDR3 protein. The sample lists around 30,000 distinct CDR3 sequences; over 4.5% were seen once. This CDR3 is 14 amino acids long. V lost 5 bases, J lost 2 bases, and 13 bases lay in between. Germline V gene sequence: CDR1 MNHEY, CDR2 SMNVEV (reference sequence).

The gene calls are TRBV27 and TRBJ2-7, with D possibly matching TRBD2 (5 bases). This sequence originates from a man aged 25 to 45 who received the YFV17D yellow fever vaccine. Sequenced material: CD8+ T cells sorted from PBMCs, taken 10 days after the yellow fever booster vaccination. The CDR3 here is CASSPGPGAYEQYF. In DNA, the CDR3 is TGTGCCAGCAGTCCCGGCCCCGGGGCCTACGAGCAGTACTTC.